The source of this T cell receptor (beta chain) is a study of ipilimumab plus nivolumab after autologous stem cell transplantation. The wider study: The myeloma cohort included high-risk transplant-naive patients and patients relapsing within 3 years of a first autologous transplant.

Starting 14 to 28 days after autologous transplant, ipilimumab 1 mg/kg was given. Through week 26, nivolumab 3 mg/kg IV was given weeks 1, 4, 7, 10, then biweekly. Some clones are missing from TCRdb's copy, which holds only in-frame ones; the method was immunoSEQ multiplex PCR. The table has over 35,000 clones, about 92% seen once; the top ten hold more than 0.7%. There are 17 residues in the CDR3. Trimming cost V 0 bases and J 4 bases, with 19 bases left between them. Germline CDR1 SGDLS, CDR2 YYNGEE. Specimen: PBMCs, collected in a trial of ipilimumab plus nivolumab as post-transplant consolidation. The receptor's source is a male donor with multiple myeloma. This chain connects TRBV9 to TRBJ1-2; the D is unclear. The CDR3 sequence: CASSVEVGEAPLYGYTF. The CDR3 DNA sequence: TGTGCCAGCAGCGTAGAAGTGGGAGAGGCCCCCCTCTATGGCTACACCTTC.